Included here is one TCR beta chain sequence, with context. The identical CDR3 is also encoded by other nucleotide sequences in the sample. These data originate in a study of shared clonotypes between healthy human individuals. Overall study: In total, the donors were a couple of women and a few men aged 18 to 49.

Naive CD8 cells, CD45RO-negative and positively selected for CCR7, excluded terminally differentiated effector memory CD45RA+ cells. All of the donors resided in Nashville, Tennessee, and each was a Caucasian adult. Produced via immunoSEQ multiplex PCR; TCRdb's table is partial and in-frame only. The sample lists approximately 840,000 clones, roughly 96% occurring once. The CDR3 sequence is 14 residues long. V was shortened by 2 bases and J by 1 base, with 7 bases between the two germline ends. Germline assignment: CDR1 SGHTA and CDR2 FQGTGA. The receptor comes from a man aged 25 to 45 in good health. This sequence joins TRBV7-3 and TRBJ2-3; D perhaps matches TRBD2 (5 bases). Sequences were obtained from naive CD8+ T cells sorted from blood. The CDR3 sequence is CASSLVGGTDTQYF. As DNA, the CDR3 is TGTGCCAGCAGCTTAGTGGGAGGCACAGATACGCAGTATTTT.